Reported below is one T cell receptor beta chain. This CDR3 is built from 13 residues. Trimming took 4 bases from V and 2 from J, leaving 8 bases between them. The germline V gene has CDR1 WNHNN and CDR2 SYGVQD (reference sequence). The authors' processing: Reference gene primer amplification yielded estimated nucleated cell counts. TCRdb's copy holds only in-frame clones and misses some; the assay was immunoSEQ multiplex PCR. The V and J calls and clone size come from that table; D and trimming were worked out from the DNA. Found here are around 84,000 clones, approximately 80% of them singletons; the top ten hold 18%. The sample comes from a study of blood T cell repertoires in COVID-19. Study information: Specimens from acute and convalescent COVID-19 originated in the United States, Italy and Spain. In each case, the material was cDNA or gDNA derived from T cells, B-cell-depleted T cells, or PBMCs.

This clonotype was obtained from a man at least 80 years old with active or convalescent COVID-19. The sequencing input was peripheral blood. The chain employs TRBV10-1 and TRBJ1-1, with D uncertain. The CDR3 DNA is TGCGCCAGCAGTGTAACGAGAAACACTGAAGCTTTCTTT. Translating it yields CASSVTRNTEAFF.